The 15 T cell receptor beta chains below were found in one sample sequenced in a study of cytotoxic CD8 clonotypes in ibrutinib-treated CLL. The protocol was immunoSEQ multiplex PCR, while the TCRdb copy is restricted to in-frame clones and leaves out a portion. Here the sample spans under 300,000 clones, 70% being singletons. The sequenced sample was PBMCs, obtained after 24 months of ibrutinib treatment. Receptor source: a human donor with chronic lymphocytic leukemia.

The chain uses TRBV7-9 and TRBJ2-7; D is unresolved. V was pared by 3 bases and J by 6 bases, with 12 bases between. The CDR3 has 13 residues. Germline-derived CDR1 and CDR2 are SEHNR and FQNEAQ (reference sequence). CDR3 amino acids: CASSFTGLIEQYF. CDR3 DNA: TGTGCCAGCAGCTTCACTGGCCTTATCGAGCAGTACTTC.

This clone has at least ten counts. The chain carries TRBV18 and TRBJ1-5; 8 positions agree with TRBD1. The V and J ends lost 6 bases and 5 bases, in that order; junction bases with no gene match: 3. CDR3 length equals 13 residues. CDR1 is KGHSH, CDR2 LQKENI, per germline. The CDR3 loop is CASSATGDQPQHF. The CDR3 DNA reads as TGTGCCAGCTCGGCGACAGGGGATCAGCCCCAGCATTTT.

This clone was detected a few times. The chain recombines TRBV25-1 with TRBJ2-1; no firm D call. The CDR3 is 13 amino acids. The germline V gene has CDR1 MGHDK and CDR2 SYGVNS. V gave up 5 bases and J gave up 5 bases, with 10 bases separating them. The CDR3 here is CASSWPGNNEQFF. In DNA, the CDR3 is TGTGCCAGCAGTTGGCCGGGTAACAATGAGCAGTTCTTC.

J is TRBJ1-1 and V is TRBV27; unclear D gene. The germline V and J ends were trimmed by 2 bases and 0 bases, with 13 bases remaining between them. The germline gives CDR1 MNHEY, CDR2 SMNVEV (reference sequence). This CDR3 has 16 amino acids. CDR3 sequence: CASSLGVPGLNTEAFF. DNA of the CDR3: TGTGCCAGCAGTTTAGGAGTCCCTGGATTGAACACTGAAGCTTTCTTT.

The chain is built from TRBV6-5 and TRBJ1-5, with a possible D match to TRBD1 (5 bases). The CDR3 covers 13 residues. The V gene lost 4 bases and the J gene lost 4 bases, with 8 bases spanning the gap. Germline V gene data show CDR1 as MNHEY and CDR2 as SVGAGI. CDR3 DNA: TGTGCCAGCAGTTCGACAGATAATCAGCCCCAGCATTTT. The encoded protein is CASSSTDNQPQHF.

The chain links TRBV30 to TRBJ2-2; D is uncertain. Germline V gene sequence: CDR1 GTSNPN, CDR2 SVGIG (reference sequence). This CDR3 comprises 15 residues. V shed 1 base and J shed 5 bases, with 14 bases lying between them. In nucleotides, the CDR3 is TGTGCCTGGAGTGGAGGAATCTTGGTTACCGGGGAGCTGTTTTTT. Residues: CAWSGGILVTGELFF.

The chain has TRBV9 and TRBJ2-2; 13 bases are shared with TRBD2. The junction had 3 bases not matched to a gene; V was cut back by 2 bases and J by 2 bases. The length of the CDR3 is 17 residues. Germline V gene lookup returns CDR1 SGDLS and CDR2 YYNGEE. As DNA, the CDR3 is TGTGCCAGCAGCGTGCGGGGACTAGCGGGAAACACCGGGGAGCTGTTTTTT. Encoded protein: CASSVRGLAGNTGELFF.

The chain is built from TRBV5-6 and TRBJ1-2; 7 nucleotides agree with TRBD1. Germline loops: CDR1 SGHDT, CDR2 YYEEEE. The CDR3 length is 14 residues. J was trimmed by 7 bases and V by 4 bases; bases with no gene match: 10. CDR3 DNA sequence: TGTGCCAGCAGCACCAGGGGGTCTGACGGTGGCTACACCTTC. Protein sequence: CASSTRGSDGGYTF.

The J gene is TRBJ2-3, the V gene TRBV6-5; possibly TRBD2 for D (5 bases). Germline V gene data show CDR1 as MNHEY and CDR2 as SVGAGI. Trimming removed 5 bases at V and 1 base at J, with 13 bases between. This CDR3 contains 15 residues. CDR3 nucleotides: TGTGCCAGCAGTCAACAGCGGTACGGCACAGATACGCAGTATTTT. This encodes CASSQQRYGTDTQYF.

The sample holds a few counts of this clone. The chain employs TRBV29-1 and TRBJ1-1, with D maybe TRBD1 (6 bases). V lost 4 bases and J lost 5, with 8 bases in between. Germline CDR1 SQVTM, CDR2 ANQGSEA. This CDR3 is built from 11 residues. Written as DNA, the CDR3 is TGCAGCGTTGTTGGACAGACTGAAGCTTTCTTT. This sequence encodes CSVVGQTEAFF.

This chain connects TRBV10-1 to TRBJ2-7; perhaps TRBD1 as D (6 bases). The CDR3 is 16 amino acids. CDR1 WNHNN and CDR2 SYGVQD come from the germline V gene (reference sequence). V gave up 2 bases and J gave up 3 bases, with 17 bases separating them. The CDR3 bases are TGCGCCAGCAGTGAGAGAGGGCAGGGGCGTTTCTACGAGCAGTACTTC. Translated: CASSERGQGRFYEQYF.

The chain uses TRBV27 and TRBJ2-2; D is perhaps TRBD1 or TRBD2 (5 bases each). Between the trimmed V and J ends, which lost 1 base and 5 bases, there was a span of 8 bases. This CDR3 spans 14 amino acids. Germline V gives CDR1 MNHEY, CDR2 SMNVEV (reference sequence). The chain's CDR3 is CASSLFGATGELFF. The DNA for the CDR3 is TGTGCCAGCAGTTTATTCGGGGCTACCGGGGAGCTGTTTTTT.

The J gene is TRBJ2-1, the V gene TRBV20-1, with no clear D. This CDR3 is built from 10 residues. The germline V gene has CDR1 DFQATT and CDR2 SNEGSKA (reference sequence). The V end was cut by 4 bases, the J end by 6 bases, with 4 bases between. CDR3 amino acids: CSANGNEQFF. The CDR3, as DNA: TGCAGTGCTAACGGCAATGAGCAGTTCTTC.

The V call is TRBV20-1, the J call TRBJ2-1, with D unclear. Germline lookup yields CDR1 DFQATT and CDR2 SNEGSKA (reference sequence). V was shortened by 3 bases and J by 8 bases, with 8 bases between the two germline ends. The CDR3 covers 11 residues. CDR3 sequence (DNA): TGCAGTGCTAGCCAGCTCCATGAGCAGTTCTTC. Its protein is CSASQLHEQFF.

Only one count was recorded for this clone. The V gene is TRBV4-3, the J gene TRBJ2-6; D gene unclear. V lost 4 bases to trimming and J lost 0 bases, with 10 bases between them. CDR1 is LGHNA, CDR2 YSLEER, per germline. The CDR3 is made up of 16 amino acids. The CDR3 here is CASSPSISSGANVLTF. Written as DNA, the CDR3 is TGCGCCAGCAGCCCGTCAATTAGCTCTGGGGCCAACGTCCTGACTTTC.